A selection of T cell receptor beta chains follows, all from one sample in a study of cytomegalovirus exposure and HLA in healthy donors. Sequencing was performed with immunoSEQ multiplex PCR; in TCRdb, only in-frame clones are kept and a portion is missing. This repertoire shows about 160,000 clones, approximately 80% found once; its top ten account for over 1%. The material sequenced was PBMCs. The receptors originated from a woman aged 50 to 60 in good health and CMV-seronegative. The CDR3 runs from the conserved cysteine through the conserved F or W. Each record gives: J gene, clone size, V gene, D gene, CDR3 protein, CDR3 DNA. The D gene is left open where the match is weak. A clone size is listed for some rows: how often the clone was seen (once, few, many), or a class if it is expanded.

>TRBJ1-2|-|TRBV5-1|TRBD1
CASSSGTGLNYGYTF
TGCGCCAGCAGCTCCGGGACAGGGCTTAACTATGGCTACACCTTC
>TRBJ2-3|-|TRBV5-4|-
CASSTGATDTQYF
TGTGCCAGCAGCACTGGGGCCACAGATACGCAGTATTTT
>TRBJ2-7|-|TRBV5-1|-
CAGSPGQVDYEQYF
TGCGCCGGATCTCCGGGACAAGTCGACTACGAGCAGTACTTC
>TRBJ1-4|-|TRBV19|-
CASSMDSRLPSTNEKLFF
TGTGCCAGTAGTATGGACAGTCGCCTTCCTTCAACTAATGAAAAACTGTTTTTT
>TRBJ1-4|-|TRBV14|-
CASSRQGREKLFF
TGTGCCAGCAGCCGGCAGGGTCGGGAAAAACTGTTTTTT
>TRBJ2-7|once|TRBV28|TRBD1
CASSSRQGLSYEQYF
TGTGCCAGCAGTTCCCGACAGGGGCTTTCGTACGAGCAGTACTTC
>TRBJ1-3|-|TRBV7-8|-
CASSLLSMSGNTIYF
TGTGCCAGCAGCTTGTTAAGCATGTCTGGAAACACCATATATTTT
>TRBJ2-7|once|TRBV9|-
CASSVAGIGSHEQYF
TGTGCCAGCAGCGTAGCAGGGATCGGGTCCCACGAGCAGTACTTC
>TRBJ1-2|-|TRBV7-2|-
CASSSATAPSGYTF
TGTGCCAGCAGCTCGGCGACAGCGCCATCTGGCTACACCTTC
>TRBJ2-7|-|TRBV7-2|-
CASSPGLGISYEQYF
TGTGCCAGCAGCCCGGGACTGGGGATTTCCTACGAGCAGTACTTC
>TRBJ1-3|-|TRBV5-1|-
CASSLSSGWNGNTIYF
TGCGCCAGCAGCTTGTCTTCAGGGTGGAATGGAAACACCATATATTTT
>TRBJ1-2|-|TRBV7-2|TRBD1
CASSLVSRTGEYGYTF
TGTGCCAGCAGCTTAGTTTCCCGGACAGGGGAGTATGGCTACACCTTC
>TRBJ2-2|-|TRBV15|-
CATSREQAGGELFF
TGTGCCACCAGCAGAGAGCAAGCTGGCGGGGAGCTGTTTTTT
>TRBJ1-1|-|TRBV7-9|-
CASSFEPGAEAFF
TGTGCCAGCAGCTTCGAGCCAGGGGCTGAAGCTTTCTTT
>TRBJ2-7|-|TRBV4-3|-
CASSQVLGLKTYEQYF
TGCGCCAGCAGCCAAGTCCTGGGACTTAAAACCTACGAGCAGTACTTC
>TRBJ2-3|-|TRBV19|TRBD2
CASSTKLAGEGDTQYF
TGTGCCAGTAGTACCAAACTAGCGGGGGAAGGAGATACGCAGTATTTT
>TRBJ2-2|-|TRBV6-1|-
CASGQNTGELFF
TGTGCCAGCGGGCAGAACACCGGGGAGCTGTTTTTT
>TRBJ1-5|once|TRBV21-1|-
CASSPESGESNSNQPQHF
TGTGCCAGCAGCCCGGAATCGGGAGAAAGCAATAGCAATCAGCCCCAGCATTTT
>TRBJ2-7|-|TRBV5-1|-
CASSFETGRAYEQYF
TGCGCCAGCAGCTTTGAGACAGGCCGAGCCTACGAGCAGTACTTC
>TRBJ2-3|once|TRBV7-2|-
CASRFQGSTDTQYF
TGTGCCAGCAGGTTCCAGGGTAGCACAGATACGCAGTATTTT